This TCR beta chain was captured in a study of beta chain features in type 1 diabetes. Study-wide findings and caveats: Among patients with Type 1 diabetes, TCRB CDR3s were moderately but significantly shorter in every one of the four CD4+ subsets.

CD4+ naive, central memory, regulatory and stem cell-like memory subsets were isolated by sorting on CD45RO/CCR7/CD25/CD127/CD95/CD27. All of the isolated RNA was reverse transcribed, so expressed TCRB transcripts were sequenced. Sequencing was performed with immunoSEQ multiplex PCR; in TCRdb, only in-frame clones are kept and a portion is missing. This table has about 27,000 clones, 56% appearing once. V was cut by 6 bases and J by 0 bases, with 7 bases left in between. In germline, CDR1 is SEHNR, CDR2 FQNEAQ (reference sequence). CDR3 size: 13 residues. This clone was seen a handful of times. What it recognizes is unknown.

The chain links TRBV7-9 to TRBJ2-3, with D uncertain. The specimen was Tregs from blood. The TCR originated in a woman younger than 35 with type 1 diabetes. DNA of the CDR3: TGTGCCAGCAGACCAACTAGCACAGATACGCAGTATTTT. Translated, it gives CASRPTSTDTQYF.